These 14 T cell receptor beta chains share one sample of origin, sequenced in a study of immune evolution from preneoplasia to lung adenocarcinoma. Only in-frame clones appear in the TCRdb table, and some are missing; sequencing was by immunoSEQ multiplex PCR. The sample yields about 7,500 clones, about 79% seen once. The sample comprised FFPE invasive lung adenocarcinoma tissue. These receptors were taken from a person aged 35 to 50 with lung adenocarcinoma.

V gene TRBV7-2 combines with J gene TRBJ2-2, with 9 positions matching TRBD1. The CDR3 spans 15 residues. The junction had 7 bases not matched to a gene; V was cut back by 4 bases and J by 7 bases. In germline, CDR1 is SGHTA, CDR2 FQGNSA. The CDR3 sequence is CASSSNRGRSGELFF. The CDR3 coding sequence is TGTGCCAGCAGCTCTAACAGGGGGCGAAGCGGGGAGCTGTTTTTT.

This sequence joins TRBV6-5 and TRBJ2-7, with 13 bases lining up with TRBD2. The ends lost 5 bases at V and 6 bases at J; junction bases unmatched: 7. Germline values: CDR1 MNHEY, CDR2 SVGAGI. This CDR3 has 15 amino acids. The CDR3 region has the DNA TGTGCCAGCAGTATTGGACTAGCGGGAGTAGCCGAGCAGTACTTC. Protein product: CASSIGLAGVAEQYF.

For the CDR3, the DNA is TGTGCCAGCAGTTACAGGGGGCCCAAAAACATTCAGTACTTC. Protein: CASSYRGPKNIQYF. The chain joins TRBV6-5 to TRBJ2-4, with 7 bases identical to TRBD1. The V gene end was trimmed by 2 bases and the J gene end by 2 bases; junction bases not matched to a gene: 0. This CDR3 is built from 14 residues. CDR1 MNHEY and CDR2 SVGAGI come from the germline V gene.

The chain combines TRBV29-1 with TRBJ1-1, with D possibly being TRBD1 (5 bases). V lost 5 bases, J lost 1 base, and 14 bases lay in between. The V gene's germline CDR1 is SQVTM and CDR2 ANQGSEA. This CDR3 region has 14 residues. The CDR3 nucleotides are TGCAGCGTTTTAGACCGGGGCGCGAACACTGAAGCTTTCTTT. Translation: CSVLDRGANTEAFF. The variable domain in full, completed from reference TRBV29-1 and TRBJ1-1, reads SAVISQKPSRDICQRGTSLTIQCQVDSQVTMMFWYRQQPGQSLTLIATANQGSEATYESGFVIDKFPISRPNLTFSTLTVSNMSPEDSSIYLCSVLDRGANTEAFFGQGTRLTVV.

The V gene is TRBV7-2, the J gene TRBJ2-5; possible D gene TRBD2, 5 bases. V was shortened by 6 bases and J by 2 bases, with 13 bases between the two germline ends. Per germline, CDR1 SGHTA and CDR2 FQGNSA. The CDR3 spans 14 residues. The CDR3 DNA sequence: TGTGCCAGCAGTCAACCCCGGGGTCAAGAGACCCAGTACTTC. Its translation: CASSQPRGQETQYF.

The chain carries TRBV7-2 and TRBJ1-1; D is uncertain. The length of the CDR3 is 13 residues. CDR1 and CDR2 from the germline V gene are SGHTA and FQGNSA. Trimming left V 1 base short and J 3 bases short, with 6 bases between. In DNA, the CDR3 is TGTGCCAGCAGCTTAGTTCAGGACACTGAAGCTTTCTTT. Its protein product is CASSLVQDTEAFF.

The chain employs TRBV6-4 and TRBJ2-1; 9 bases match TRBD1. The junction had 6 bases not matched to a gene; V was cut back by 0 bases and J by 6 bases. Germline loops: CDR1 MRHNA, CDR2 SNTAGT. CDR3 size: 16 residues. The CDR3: CASSDSPGQGRNEQFF. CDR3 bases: TGTGCCAGCAGTGACTCACCGGGACAGGGACGCAATGAGCAGTTCTTC.

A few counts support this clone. This chain's CDR3 is CATSRDGGTTEAFF. Written as DNA, the CDR3 is TGTGCCACCAGCAGAGATGGCGGCACCACTGAAGCTTTCTTT. This chain connects TRBV15 to TRBJ1-1, with no clear D. V shed 0 bases and J shed 4 bases, with 9 bases lying between them. Germline values: CDR1 LNHNV, CDR2 YYDKDF (reference sequence). The CDR3 totals 14 residues.

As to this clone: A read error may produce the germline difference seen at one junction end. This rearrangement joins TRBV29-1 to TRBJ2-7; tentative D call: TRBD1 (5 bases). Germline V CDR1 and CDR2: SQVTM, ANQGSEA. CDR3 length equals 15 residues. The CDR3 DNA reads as TGCAGCGTTTGCACGGTCAAAGGGGTCTCCTCCGAGCAGTACTTC. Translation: CSVCTVKGVSSEQYF.

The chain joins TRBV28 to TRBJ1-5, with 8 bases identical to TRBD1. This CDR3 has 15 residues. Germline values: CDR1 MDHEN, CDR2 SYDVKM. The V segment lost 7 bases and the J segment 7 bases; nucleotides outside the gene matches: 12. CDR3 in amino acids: CASMIPGGFGQPQHF. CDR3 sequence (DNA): TGTGCCAGCATGATCCCAGGGGGCTTCGGGCAGCCCCAGCATTTT.

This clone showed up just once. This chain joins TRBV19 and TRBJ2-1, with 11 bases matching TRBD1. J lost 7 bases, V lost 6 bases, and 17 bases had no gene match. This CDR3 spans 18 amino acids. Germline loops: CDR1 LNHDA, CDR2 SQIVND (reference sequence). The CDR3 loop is CASRPNPGTGGTRNEQFF. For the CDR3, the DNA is TGTGCCAGTAGGCCAAACCCCGGGACAGGGGGAACAAGGAATGAGCAGTTCTTC.

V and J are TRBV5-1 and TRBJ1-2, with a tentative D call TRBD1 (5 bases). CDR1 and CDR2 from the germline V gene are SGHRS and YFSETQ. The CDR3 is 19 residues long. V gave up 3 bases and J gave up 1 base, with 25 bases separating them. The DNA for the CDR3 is TGCGCCAGCAGCTCCCCCAAAAGTCCGGGACTGAACAATAACTATGGCTACACCTTC. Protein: CASSSPKSPGLNNNYGYTF. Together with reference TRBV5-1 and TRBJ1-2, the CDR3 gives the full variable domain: KAGVTQTPRYLIKTRGQQVTLSCSPISGHRSVSWYQQTPGQGLQFLFEYFSETQRNKGNFPGRFSGRQFSNSRSEMNVSTLELGDSALYLCASSSPKSPGLNNNYGYTFGSGTRLTVV.

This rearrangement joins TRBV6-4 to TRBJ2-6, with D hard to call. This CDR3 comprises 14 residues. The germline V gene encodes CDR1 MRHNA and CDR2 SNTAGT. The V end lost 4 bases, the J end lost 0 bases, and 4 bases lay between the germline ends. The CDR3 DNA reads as TGTGCCAGCAGTGTACACTCTGGGGCCAACGTCCTGACTTTC. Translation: CASSVHSGANVLTF.

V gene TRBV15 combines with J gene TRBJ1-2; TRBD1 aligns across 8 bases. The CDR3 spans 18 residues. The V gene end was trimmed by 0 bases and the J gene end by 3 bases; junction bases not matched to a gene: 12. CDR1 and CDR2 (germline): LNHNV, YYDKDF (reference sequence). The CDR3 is CATSRDYQGAGKDYGYTF. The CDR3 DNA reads TGTGCCACCAGCAGAGATTACCAGGGGGCGGGAAAGGACTATGGCTACACCTTC.